These 18 T cell receptor beta chains were all obtained from the same sample, sequenced in a study of blood T cells in healthy people across ages. A sample-barcoded 5' primer and a J-beta primer mix were used in a second PCR of about 6 to 12 cycles. TCRdb re-called the 5' RACE reads with MiXCR, one entry per CDR3 protein. The sample has 750,000 to 950,000 distinct CDR3 sequences, about 55% seen once. The sequencing input was blood. These receptors were obtained from a man at least 80 years old in good health.

The J gene is TRBJ2-3, the V gene TRBV18; the D gene could be TRBD1 or TRBD2 (6 bases each). CDR1 and CDR2 (germline): KGHSH, LQKENI. The CDR3 runs to 16 residues. Trimming removed 1 base at V and 14 bases at J, with 25 bases between. CDR3 sequence reads: CASSPLLEGVKRYAYF. The CDR3 region has the DNA TGTGCCAGCTCACCACTTTTGGAGGGGGTTAAGAGATACGCGTATTTT.

Turning to this clonotype: At one end the junction does not follow the germline gene, possibly because of a read error. The chain has TRBV18 and TRBJ2-3; 7 nucleotides align to TRBD2. CDR3 length: 16 residues. CDR1 and CDR2 (germline): KGHSH, LQKENI. CDR3 nucleotide sequence: TGTGCCAGCTCACTCCCTGGCGGGAGCAGCAGAGATACGCAGTATTTT. Translating gives CASSLPGGSSRDTQYF.

The chain recombines TRBV9 with TRBJ2-7; D ambiguous. The CDR3 contains 15 residues. CDR1 and CDR2 (germline): SGDLS, YYNGEE. The V end was cut by 1 base, the J end by 0 bases, with 11 bases between. CDR3 region: CASSVYGDGSYEQYF. The CDR3 DNA reads TGTGCCAGCAGCGTATACGGCGACGGCTCCTACGAGCAGTACTTC.

This clonotype was found once. The rearrangement joins TRBV6-1 to TRBJ2-2, with 10 nucleotides matching TRBD2. The trim removed 5 bases at V and 1 base at J, leaving 4 bases unmatched. The CDR3 has 16 residues. The germline CDR1 and CDR2 sequences are MNHNS and SASEGT. The CDR3 nucleotides are TGTGCCAGCAGTCGGACTAGCGGACTGAACACCGGGGAGCTGTTTTTT. Protein sequence: CASSRTSGLNTGELFF.

In this sample, this clonotype turned up a few times. The gene calls are TRBV5-1 and TRBJ1-2, with D unclear. V shed 1 base and J shed 4 bases, with 11 bases lying between them. The CDR3 runs 14 residues. Germline CDR1 SGHRS, CDR2 YFSETQ. In nucleotides, the CDR3 is TGCGCCAGCAGCTTGCCCGGAACCTCCTATGGCTACACCTTC. This sequence encodes CASSLPGTSYGYTF.

The chain is built from TRBV6-5 and TRBJ2-7, with TRBD1 matching 7 bases. V shed 2 bases and J 6 bases; nucleotides not matched to a gene: 7. The germline V gene has CDR1 MNHEY and CDR2 SVGAGI. The CDR3 loop spans 14 amino acids. The CDR3 DNA reads TGTGCCAGCAGTTACGCACAGGGGTCCGGCGAGCAGTACTTC. It is translated as CASSYAQGSGEQYF.

The rearrangement uses TRBV7-9 and TRBJ2-1; 7 nucleotides line up with TRBD1. The V and J ends lost 4 bases and 12 bases, in that order; junction bases with no gene match: 6. The length of the CDR3 is 12 residues. CDR1 and CDR2 (germline): SEHNR, FQNEAQ (reference sequence). CDR3 nucleotides: TGTGCCAGCAGCTCCCGGACAGGATCGCAGTTCTTC. It yields the protein CASSSRTGSQFF.

The genes are TRBV3-1 and TRBJ1-2; no clear D gene. Germline V gene sequence: CDR1 LGHDT, CDR2 YNNKEL (reference sequence). V lost 4 bases to trimming and J lost 5 bases, with 11 bases between them. This CDR3 spans 13 amino acids. The CDR3 loop reads CASSPDPGYGYTF. The CDR3 DNA sequence: TGTGCCAGCAGCCCGGACCCGGGATATGGCTACACCTTC.

In this sample, this clonotype turned up a few times. The DNA is omitted, as the CDR3 cannot be located on it reliably, and the CDR3 follows TCRdb's listing. The chain recombines TRBV9 with TRBJ2-1; the table calls TRBD2, which could not be checked here. The CDR3 length equals 20 residues, ends included. The V gene's germline CDR1 is SGDLS and CDR2 YYNGEE. The CDR3 loop reads CAMSSDRSPYNEQFFDEQFF.

Only a few counts were recorded for this clonotype. The V and J genes are TRBV10-3 and TRBJ2-1, with D possibly matching TRBD2 (6 bases). V lost 6 bases, J lost 2 bases, and 14 bases lay in between. The CDR3 sequence is 15 residues long. Germline CDR1 is ENHRY and CDR2 is SYGVKD. Here the CDR3 DNA reads TGTGCCATCAGCGTAACTGCGGGAACCTACAATGAGCAGTTCTTC. It yields the protein CAISVTAGTYNEQFF.

The V and J genes are TRBV24-1 and TRBJ2-5; no definite D call. Germline V gene sequence: CDR1 KGHDR, CDR2 SFDVKD. Trimming took 0 bases from V and 2 from J, leaving 12 bases between them. This CDR3 has 16 amino acids. The DNA for the CDR3 is TGTGCCACCAGTGATTTGGGGAAGGGCGAACAAGAGACCCAGTACTTC. As protein: CATSDLGKGEQETQYF.

This clonotype was detected only once. The chain uses TRBV2 and TRBJ2-7; 10 bases map to TRBD1. This CDR3 spans 15 amino acids. CDR1 is SNHLY and CDR2 is FYNNEI in the germline V gene. The V gene end was trimmed by 7 bases and the J gene end by 2 bases; junction bases not matched to a gene: 8. The CDR3 sequence is CASTERDRGPYEQYF. The DNA for the CDR3 is TGTGCCAGCACCGAACGGGACAGGGGCCCCTACGAGCAGTACTTC.

The chain joins TRBV6-5 to TRBJ2-1, with 13 nucleotides matching TRBD2. CDR3 size: 14 residues. Per germline, CDR1 MNHEY and CDR2 SVGAGI. V shed 6 bases, J shed 12 bases, and the junction held 8 bases outside the gene matches. CDR3: CASSPGLAGERQFF. The CDR3 bases are TGTGCCAGCAGCCCTGGACTAGCGGGAGAGAGGCAGTTCTTC.

The chain couples TRBV5-5 to TRBJ1-1; no definite D call. This CDR3 contains 16 residues. CDR1 is SGHKS, CDR2 YYEKEE, per germline (reference sequence). V was shortened by 4 bases and J by 0 bases, with 16 bases between the two germline ends. CDR3 nucleotides: TGTGCCAGCAGCCCGTTCGGGATAGGGCTGAACACTGAAGCTTTCTTT. It is translated as CASSPFGIGLNTEAFF. Based on the CDR3 plus reference TRBV5-5 and TRBJ1-1, the full variable domain is DAGVTQSPTHLIKTRGQQVTLRCSPISGHKSVSWYQQVLGQGPQFIFQYYEKEERGRGNFPDRFSARQFPNYSSELNVNALLLGDSALYLCASSPFGIGLNTEAFFGQGTRLTVV.

This sequence joins TRBV15 and TRBJ2-5; possible D gene TRBD2, 5 bases. Gene TRBJ2-7 matches the end of the DNA better, so the J call may be wrong. CDR3 size: 15 residues. Germline V gene data show CDR1 as LNHNV and CDR2 as YYDKDF (reference sequence). CDR3 sequence (DNA): TGTGCCACCAGCAGGGAGGACCGAAGGACCTACGAGCAGTACTTC. It specifies CATSREDRRTYEQYF.

The chain recombines TRBV20-1 with TRBJ1-5; D unclear. V shed 0 bases and J shed 7 bases, with 10 bases lying between them. This CDR3 is 13 amino acids long. Germline loops: CDR1 DFQATT, CDR2 SNEGSKA (reference sequence). CDR3 in amino acids: CSARDFGPQPQHF. The CDR3 coding sequence is TGCAGTGCTAGAGATTTTGGACCCCAGCCCCAGCATTTT.

The chain is built from TRBV7-2 and TRBJ2-5; D remains ambiguous. The germline gives CDR1 SGHTA, CDR2 FQGNSA. This CDR3 spans 14 amino acids. Trimming took off 0 bases at V and 2 bases at J, with 7 bases between the two ends. CDR3 DNA sequence: TGTGCCAGCAGCTTAGCGCTATCACAAGAGACCCAGTACTTC. Its protein product is CASSLALSQETQYF.

This chain links TRBV6-5 with TRBJ2-1; 8 bases map to TRBD1. The CDR3 covers 14 residues. Germline values: CDR1 MNHEY, CDR2 SVGAGI. The J segment lost 7 bases and the V segment lost 6 bases, leaving 8 bases of the junction unmatched. The CDR3 nucleotides are TGTGCCAGCAGGGGCAGGGGGCCGGGGAATGAGCAGTTCTTC. As protein: CASRGRGPGNEQFF.